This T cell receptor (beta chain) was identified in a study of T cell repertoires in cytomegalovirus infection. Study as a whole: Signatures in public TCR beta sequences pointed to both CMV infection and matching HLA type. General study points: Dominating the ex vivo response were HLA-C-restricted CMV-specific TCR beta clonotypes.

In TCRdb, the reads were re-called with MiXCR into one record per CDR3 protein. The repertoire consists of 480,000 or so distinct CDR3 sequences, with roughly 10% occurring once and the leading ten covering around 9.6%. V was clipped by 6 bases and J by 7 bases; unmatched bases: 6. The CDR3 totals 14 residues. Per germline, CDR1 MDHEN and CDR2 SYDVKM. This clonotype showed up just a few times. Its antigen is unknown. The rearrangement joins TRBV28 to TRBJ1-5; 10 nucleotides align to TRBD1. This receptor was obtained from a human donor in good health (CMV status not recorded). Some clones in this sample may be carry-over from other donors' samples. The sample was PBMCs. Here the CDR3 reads CASRNDRGHQPQHF. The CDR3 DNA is TGTGCCAGCAGAAATGACAGGGGGCACCAGCCCCAGCATTTT.